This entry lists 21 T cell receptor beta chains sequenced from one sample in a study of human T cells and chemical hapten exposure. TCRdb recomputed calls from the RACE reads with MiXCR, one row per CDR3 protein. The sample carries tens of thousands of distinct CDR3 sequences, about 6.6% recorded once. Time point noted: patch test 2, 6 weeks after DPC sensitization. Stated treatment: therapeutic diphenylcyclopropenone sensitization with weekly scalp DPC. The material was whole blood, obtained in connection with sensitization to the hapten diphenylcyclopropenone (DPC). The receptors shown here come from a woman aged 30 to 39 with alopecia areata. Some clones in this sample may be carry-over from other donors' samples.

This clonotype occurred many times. Here the CDR3 DNA reads TGTGCCACCAGTGAACCGGGACAGGGATTCGATGGCTACACCTTC. Its protein is CATSEPGQGFDGYTF. The chain is built from TRBV24-1 and TRBJ1-2, with 9 bases aligning to TRBD1. This CDR3 is 15 amino acids long. The germline V gene has CDR1 KGHDR and CDR2 SFDVKD. Trimming at V came to 4 bases and at J to 6 bases, leaving 8 bases not matched to a gene.

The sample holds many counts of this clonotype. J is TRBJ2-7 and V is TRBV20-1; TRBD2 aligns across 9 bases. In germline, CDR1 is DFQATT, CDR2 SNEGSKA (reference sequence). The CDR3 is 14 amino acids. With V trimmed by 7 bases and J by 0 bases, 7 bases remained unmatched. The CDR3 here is CSGSGSGGSYEQYF. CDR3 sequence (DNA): TGCAGTGGGTCGGGTAGCGGGGGCTCCTACGAGCAGTACTTC.

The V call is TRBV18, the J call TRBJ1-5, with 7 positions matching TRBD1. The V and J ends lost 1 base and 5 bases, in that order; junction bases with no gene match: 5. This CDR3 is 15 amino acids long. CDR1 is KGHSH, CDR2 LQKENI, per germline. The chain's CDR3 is CASSPQGQVYQPQHF. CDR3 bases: TGTGCCAGCTCACCACAAGGACAGGTATATCAGCCCCAGCATTTT.

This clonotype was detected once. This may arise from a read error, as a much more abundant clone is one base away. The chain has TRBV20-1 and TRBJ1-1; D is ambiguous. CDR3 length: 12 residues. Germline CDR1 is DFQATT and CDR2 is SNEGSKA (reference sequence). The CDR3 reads CIARGIFNSDFF. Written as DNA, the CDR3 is TGCATTGCTAGAGGGATTTTCAACTCAGATTTCTTT.

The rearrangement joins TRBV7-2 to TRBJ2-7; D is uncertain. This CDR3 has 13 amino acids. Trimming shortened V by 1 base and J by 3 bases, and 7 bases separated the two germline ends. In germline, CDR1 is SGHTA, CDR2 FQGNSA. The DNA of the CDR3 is TGTGCCAGCAGCTTAGTCGCACTCTACGAGCAGTACTTC. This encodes CASSLVALYEQYF.

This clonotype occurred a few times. The CDR3: CASSLQAGVGRDTQYF. The DNA for the CDR3 is TGTGCCAGCAGTTTACAGGCGGGGGTTGGAAGAGATACGCAGTATTTT. V gene TRBV12-3 or TRBV12-4 combines with J gene TRBJ2-3; 7 bases are shared with TRBD2. V lost 2 bases and J lost 5; bases outside the gene matches: 10. The CDR3 is made up of 16 amino acids.

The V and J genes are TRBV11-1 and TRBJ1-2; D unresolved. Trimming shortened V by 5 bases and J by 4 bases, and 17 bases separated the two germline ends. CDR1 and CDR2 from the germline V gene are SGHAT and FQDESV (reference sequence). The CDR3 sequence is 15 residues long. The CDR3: CASSPTAGGGYGYTF. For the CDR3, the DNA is TGTGCCAGCAGCCCCACGGCCGGCGGTGGCTATGGCTACACCTTC.

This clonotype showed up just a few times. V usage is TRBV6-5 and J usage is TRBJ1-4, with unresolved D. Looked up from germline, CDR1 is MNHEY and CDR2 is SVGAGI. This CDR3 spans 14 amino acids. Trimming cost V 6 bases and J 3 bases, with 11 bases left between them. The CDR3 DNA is TGTGCCAGCAGGACTCAGCTCCCTAATGAAAAACTGTTTTTT. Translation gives CASRTQLPNEKLFF.

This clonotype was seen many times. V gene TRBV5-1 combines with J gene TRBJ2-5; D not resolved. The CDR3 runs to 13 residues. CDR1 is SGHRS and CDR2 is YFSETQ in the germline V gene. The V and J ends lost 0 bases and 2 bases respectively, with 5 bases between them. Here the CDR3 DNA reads TGCGCCAGCAGCTTGGTCGGGCAAGAGACCCAGTACTTC. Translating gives CASSLVGQETQYF. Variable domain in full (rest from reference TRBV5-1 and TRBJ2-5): KAGVTQTPRYLIKTRGQQVTLSCSPISGHRSVSWYQQTPGQGLQFLFEYFSETQRNKGNFPGRFSGRQFSNSRSEMNVSTLELGDSALYLCASSLVGQETQYFGPGTRLLVL.

The DNA for the CDR3 is TGCAGCGGCGGGGGGGCCTATGGCTACACCTTC. This translates into CSGGGAYGYTF. This chain connects TRBV29-1 to TRBJ1-2; the D gene is possibly TRBD1 (6 bases). CDR3 length: 11 amino acids. Germline CDR1 SQVTM, CDR2 ANQGSEA. Between the trimmed V and J ends, which lost 7 bases and 4 bases, there was a span of 10 bases. Looking up the rest from reference TRBV29-1 and TRBJ1-2 gives the full variable domain: SAVISQKPSRDICQRGTSLTIQCQVDSQVTMMFWYRQQPGQSLTLIATANQGSEATYESGFVIDKFPISRPNLTFSTLTVSNMSPEDSSIYLCSGGGAYGYTFGSGTRLTVV.

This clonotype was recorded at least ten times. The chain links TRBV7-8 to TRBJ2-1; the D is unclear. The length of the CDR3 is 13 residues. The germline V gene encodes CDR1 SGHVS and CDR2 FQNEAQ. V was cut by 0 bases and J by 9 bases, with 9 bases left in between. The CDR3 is CASSLARMREQFF. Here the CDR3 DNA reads TGTGCCAGCAGCTTAGCGCGTATGCGTGAGCAGTTCTTC.

The DNA of the CDR3 is TGCAGTGCTAAGGACAGGGCGGATAGCTTGAACACTGAAGCTTTCTTT. It yields the protein CSAKDRADSLNTEAFF. The rearrangement links TRBV20-1 to TRBJ1-1; 8 bases match TRBD1. CDR1 is DFQATT and CDR2 is SNEGSKA in the germline V gene (reference sequence). V was pared by 4 bases and J by 0 bases, with 10 bases of the junction left unmatched. This CDR3 is 16 amino acids long.

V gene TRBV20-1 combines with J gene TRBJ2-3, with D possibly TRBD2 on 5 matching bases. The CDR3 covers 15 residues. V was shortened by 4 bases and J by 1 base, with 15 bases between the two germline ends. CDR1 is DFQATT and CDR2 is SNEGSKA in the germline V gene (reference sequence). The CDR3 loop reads CSATKASLGTDTQYF. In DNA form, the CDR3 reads TGCAGTGCTACAAAAGCTAGCTTGGGCACAGATACGCAGTATTTT.

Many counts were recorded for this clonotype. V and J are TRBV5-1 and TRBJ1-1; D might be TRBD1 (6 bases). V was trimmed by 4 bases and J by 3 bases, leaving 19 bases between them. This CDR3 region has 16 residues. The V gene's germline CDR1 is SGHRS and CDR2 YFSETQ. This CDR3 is CASSPRPGGRDTEAFF. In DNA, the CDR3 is TGCGCCAGCAGCCCCCGACCGGGGGGCAGGGACACTGAAGCTTTCTTT. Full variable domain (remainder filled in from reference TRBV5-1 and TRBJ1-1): KAGVTQTPRYLIKTRGQQVTLSCSPISGHRSVSWYQQTPGQGLQFLFEYFSETQRNKGNFPGRFSGRQFSNSRSEMNVSTLELGDSALYLCASSPRPGGRDTEAFFGQGTRLTVV.

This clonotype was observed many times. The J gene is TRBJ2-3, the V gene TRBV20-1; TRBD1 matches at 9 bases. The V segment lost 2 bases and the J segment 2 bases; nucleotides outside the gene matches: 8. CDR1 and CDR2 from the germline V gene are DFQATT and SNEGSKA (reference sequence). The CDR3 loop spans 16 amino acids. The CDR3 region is CSARSLTGGDTDTQYF. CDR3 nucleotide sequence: TGCAGTGCTAGATCCCTGACAGGGGGAGACACAGATACGCAGTATTTT.

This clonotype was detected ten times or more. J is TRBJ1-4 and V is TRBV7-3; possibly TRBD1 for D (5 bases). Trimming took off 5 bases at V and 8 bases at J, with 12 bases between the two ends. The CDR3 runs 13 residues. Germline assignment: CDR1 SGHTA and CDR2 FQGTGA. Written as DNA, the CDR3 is TGTGCCAGCAGCCCCAGGCCAGGGGAAAAACTGTTTTTT. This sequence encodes CASSPRPGEKLFF.

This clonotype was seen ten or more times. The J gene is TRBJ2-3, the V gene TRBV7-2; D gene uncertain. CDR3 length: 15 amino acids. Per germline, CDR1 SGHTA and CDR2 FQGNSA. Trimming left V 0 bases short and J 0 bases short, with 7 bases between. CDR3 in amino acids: CASSLAGRSTDTQYF. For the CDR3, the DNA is TGTGCCAGCAGCTTAGCGGGCCGTAGCACAGATACGCAGTATTTT. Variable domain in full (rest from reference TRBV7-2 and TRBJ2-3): GAGVSQSPSNKVTEKGKDVELRCDPISGHTALYWYRQSLGQGLEFLIYFQGNSAPDKSGLPSDRFSAERTGGSVSTLTIQRTQQEDSAVYLCASSLAGRSTDTQYFGPGTRLTVL.

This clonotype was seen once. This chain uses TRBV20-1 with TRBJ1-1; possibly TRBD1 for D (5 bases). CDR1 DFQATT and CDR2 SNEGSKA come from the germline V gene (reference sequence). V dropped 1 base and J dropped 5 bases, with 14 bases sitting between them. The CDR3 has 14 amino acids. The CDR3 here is CSARVGGAGTEAFF. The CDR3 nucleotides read TGCAGTGCTAGAGTCGGGGGTGCGGGGACTGAAGCTTTCTTT.

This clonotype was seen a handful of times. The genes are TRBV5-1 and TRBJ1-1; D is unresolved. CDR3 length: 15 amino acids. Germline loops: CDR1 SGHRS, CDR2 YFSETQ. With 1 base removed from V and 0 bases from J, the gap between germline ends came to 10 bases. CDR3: CASSLYPDMNTEAFF. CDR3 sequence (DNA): TGCGCCAGCAGCTTGTATCCAGACATGAACACTGAAGCTTTCTTT.

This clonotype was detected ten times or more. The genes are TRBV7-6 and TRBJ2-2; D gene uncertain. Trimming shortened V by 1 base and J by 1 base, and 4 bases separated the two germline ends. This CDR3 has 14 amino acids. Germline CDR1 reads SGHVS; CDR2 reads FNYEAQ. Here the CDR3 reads CASSLGQNTGELFF. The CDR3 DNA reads TGTGCCAGCAGCTTAGGACAGAACACCGGGGAGCTGTTTTTT.

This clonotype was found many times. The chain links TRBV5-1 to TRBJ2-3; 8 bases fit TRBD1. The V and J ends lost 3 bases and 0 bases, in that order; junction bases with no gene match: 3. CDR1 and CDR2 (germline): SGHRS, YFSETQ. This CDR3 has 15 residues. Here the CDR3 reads CASSWTGTSTDTQYF. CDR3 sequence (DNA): TGCGCCAGCAGCTGGACAGGGACTAGCACAGATACGCAGTATTTT. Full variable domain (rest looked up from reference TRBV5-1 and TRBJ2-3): KAGVTQTPRYLIKTRGQQVTLSCSPISGHRSVSWYQQTPGQGLQFLFEYFSETQRNKGNFPGRFSGRQFSNSRSEMNVSTLELGDSALYLCASSWTGTSTDTQYFGPGTRLTVL.